This TCR beta chain stems from a study of Ad26.COV2.S vaccination and SARS-CoV-2 variants. On the study more broadly: The study gave Ad26.COV2.S intramuscularly, once or twice 56 days apart.

The treatment here: 15 to 20 received Ad26.COV2.S at low or high dose, single or two shots; about 5 received placebo; per-sample allocation not given. Day 63 following the first vaccine or placebo injection was when the samples were taken. V lost 3 bases and J 4 bases, leaving 18 bases between the germline ends. Germline CDR1 and CDR2: MGHRA and YSYEKL. The CDR3 totals 16 residues. The table came from immunoSEQ multiplex PCR; TCRdb's copy has only in-frame clones and leaves some out. The table shows about 420,000 clones, with 85% to 90% occurring only once. This sample comprised peripheral blood, obtained in a trial of Ad26.COV2.S vaccine versus placebo. V and J are TRBV4-1 and TRBJ1-2; D is undetermined. The clonotype was recovered from a person between 18 and 60 years old who received the Ad26.COV2.S COVID-19 vaccine or a placebo. The CDR3 is CASSQRSGGNSYGYTF. CDR3 DNA sequence: TGCGCCAGCAGCCAGAGATCGGGCGGAAATAGCTATGGCTACACCTTC.